This TCR beta chain is from a study of cytomegalovirus exposure and HLA in healthy donors. PCR involved 60 Vbeta and 13 Jbeta primers. Only in-frame clones appear in the TCRdb table, and some are missing; sequencing was by immunoSEQ multiplex PCR. The sample holds 60,000 to 75,000 clones, 55% to 80% seen once. The V gene's germline CDR1 is KGHSH and CDR2 LQKENI. Trimming took 0 bases from V and 7 from J; bases not matched to a gene: 2. The CDR3 is 13 residues long. The chain joins TRBV18 to TRBJ1-2; 7 bases are a match to TRBD1. The TCR sequence derives from a woman in her forties or fifties in good health and CMV-seronegative. The material sequenced was PBMCs. This chain's CDR3 is CASSPPGGGGYTF. CDR3 nucleotide sequence: TGTGCCAGCTCACCACCAGGGGGCGGTGGCTACACCTTC.